This TCR beta chain appears in the sequencing data of a study of human T cells and chemical hapten exposure. Indicated time point: pre-sensitization, week 0. Treatment indicated: therapeutic diphenylcyclopropenone sensitization with weekly scalp DPC. From whole blood left unfractionated, total RNA was extracted. TCRdb recomputed calls from the RACE reads with MiXCR, one row per CDR3 protein. The sample has roughly 34,000 distinct CDR3 sequences, about a tenth seen once. General study results and limits: Large CDR3 similarity clusters arose significantly more often from expanded TCRs than from controls.

As for this clonotype: Its antigen remains unknown.

The receptor was isolated from a man aged 45-65 years with alopecia areata. Some clones in this sample may be carry-over from other donors' samples. This sample comprised whole blood, obtained in connection with sensitization to the hapten diphenylcyclopropenone (DPC).

CDR3 residues: CASSLGRYQETQYF. CDR3 DNA: TGTGCCAGCAGTTTAGGGCGGTACCAAGAGACCCAGTACTTC. The chain carries TRBV28 and TRBJ2-5; D not resolved. CDR1 is MDHEN and CDR2 is SYDVKM in the germline V gene. V was cut by 2 bases and J by 0 bases, with 7 bases left in between. The length of the CDR3 is 14 residues.